This T cell receptor beta chain was observed in a study of T cell responses to AZD1222 COVID-19 vaccine. On this clone: The target antigen is unknown.

Study outcomes and limitations: A reported finding is that nearly half of spike-specific TCRs target unmutated variant regions. Spike was spanned by vaccine-associated CD4 TCRs, with dominance at 160-218 and 743-854. The repertoires were collected only after the peak T cell response.

The data were produced by immunoSEQ multiplex PCR, yet TCRdb's version contains in-frame clones alone and is incomplete. This sample yields roughly 150,000 clones, of which 85% to 90% are seen a single time; more than 3% belongs to the top ten. With 8 bases removed from V and 6 bases from J, the gap between germline ends came to 7 bases. Looked up from germline, CDR1 is SNHLY and CDR2 is FYNNEI. This CDR3 spans 11 amino acids. The chain carries TRBV2 and TRBJ2-2; D is unclear. The sequences come from peripheral blood, collected 28 days after the second AZD1222 dose. This TCR was recovered from an adult who received the AZD1222 COVID-19 vaccine. The CDR3 DNA is TGTGCCAGCCAGCTAGCCGGGGAGCTGTTTTTT. Translating it yields CASQLAGELFF.